This T cell receptor beta chain originates from a study of T cell responses to AZD1222 COVID-19 vaccine. Across the study: Timing groups of about 4 and about 12 weeks for second doses were pooled.

Notes on the study in general: A reported finding is that nearly half of spike-specific TCRs target unmutated variant regions. Seropositive at baseline were only five or six AZD1222 recipients. Repertoires were sampled only after the peak T cell response.

With regard to this clone: The target antigen is unknown.

Libraries were prepared by immunoSEQ multiplex PCR; TCRdb keeps only in-frame clonotypes and omits some of them. The sample contains roughly 120,000 clones, under 95% of which appear only once. V was pared by 6 bases and J by 7 bases, with 10 bases between. CDR1 and CDR2 from the germline V gene are MNHEY and SVGAGI. CDR3 length: 13 amino acids. This chain links TRBV6-5 with TRBJ1-6; D not resolved. The sample consisted of peripheral blood, taken on day 0 of AZD1222 vaccination. The TCR was taken from an adult in good health. The CDR3 loop reads CASRGGLNSPLHF. The DNA of the CDR3 is TGTGCCAGCAGGGGAGGCCTAAATTCACCCCTCCACTTT.